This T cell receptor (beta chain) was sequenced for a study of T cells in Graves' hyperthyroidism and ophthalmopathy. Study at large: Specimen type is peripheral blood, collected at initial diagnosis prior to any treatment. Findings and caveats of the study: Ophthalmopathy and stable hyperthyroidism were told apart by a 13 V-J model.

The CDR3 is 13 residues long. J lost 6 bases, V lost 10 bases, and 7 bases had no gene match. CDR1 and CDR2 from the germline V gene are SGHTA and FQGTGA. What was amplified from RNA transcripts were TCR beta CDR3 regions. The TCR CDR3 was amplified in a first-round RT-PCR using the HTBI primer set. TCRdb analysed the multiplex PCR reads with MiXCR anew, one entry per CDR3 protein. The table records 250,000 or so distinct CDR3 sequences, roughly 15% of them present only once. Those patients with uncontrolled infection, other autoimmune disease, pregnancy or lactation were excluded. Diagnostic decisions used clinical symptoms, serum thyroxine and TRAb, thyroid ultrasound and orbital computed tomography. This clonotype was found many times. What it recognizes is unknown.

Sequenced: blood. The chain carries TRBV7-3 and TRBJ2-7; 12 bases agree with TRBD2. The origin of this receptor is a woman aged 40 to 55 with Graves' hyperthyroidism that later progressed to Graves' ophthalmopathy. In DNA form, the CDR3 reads TGTGCCACTAGCGGGAGGGCCGGAGGCGAGCAGTACTTC. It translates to CATSGRAGGEQYF.